This record covers a single TCR beta chain. Its antigen is not known. From germline, CDR1 is SEHNR and CDR2 FQNEAQ (reference sequence). V dropped 5 bases and J dropped 4 bases, with 6 bases sitting between them. The CDR3 is 11 amino acids. Surgery cases with the highest brain T cell transcript signatures were chosen for sequencing. Pre-surgery treatment included at least one anti-epileptic drug. This record comes from a study of brain T cells in children with intractable seizures. Study-level points and caveats: Pre-surgery blood may have been undersampled, hiding some clones.

Some clones are missing from TCRdb's copy, which holds only in-frame ones; the method was immunoSEQ multiplex PCR. The sample yields fewer than 85,000 clones, under 95% seen once. This chain links TRBV7-9 with TRBJ2-7; D is ambiguous. This sequence was found in a boy under two years old with tuberous sclerosis and intractable seizures. The source was peripheral blood, collected at surgery. The CDR3 loop reads CASSNRYEQYF. As DNA, the CDR3 is TGTGCCAGCAGCAATAGATACGAGCAGTACTTC.